The 7 T cell receptor beta chains below all came from one sample that was sequenced in a study of cytomegalovirus exposure and HLA in healthy donors. A multiplex PCR was run with 60 Vbeta primers and 13 Jbeta primers. The repertoire was sequenced with immunoSEQ multiplex PCR; TCRdb's copy has only in-frame clones and lacks some. Among under 200,000 clones listed, more than 75% were seen once. The material sequenced was PBMCs. The receptors come from a man aged 30 to 39 in good health and CMV-seropositive.

The rearrangement uses TRBV27 and TRBJ2-7; D is perhaps TRBD2 (5 bases). Between the trimmed V and J ends, which lost 3 bases and 0 bases, there was a span of 15 bases. The CDR3 extends over 16 amino acids. Germline lookup yields CDR1 MNHEY and CDR2 SMNVEV (reference sequence). CDR3 DNA sequence: TGTGCCAGCAGTTTTAGCGCCAGCTTTCACTCCTACGAGCAGTACTTC. Protein: CASSFSASFHSYEQYF.

V is TRBV2 and J is TRBJ2-3, with 13 positions matching TRBD2. After removal of 6 bases from V and 2 bases from J, the junction contained 8 bases not matched to a gene. The CDR3 runs 17 residues. Germline V gene data show CDR1 as SNHLY and CDR2 as FYNNEI. CDR3 protein: CASSGTSGIALTDTQYF. The CDR3 DNA reads as TGTGCCAGCAGCGGGACTAGCGGGATCGCCCTCACAGATACGCAGTATTTT.

This chain uses TRBV7-2 with TRBJ2-4; 7 bases map to TRBD2. The germline V gene encodes CDR1 SGHTA and CDR2 FQGNSA. The CDR3 is 14 amino acids. The trim removed 4 bases at V and 6 bases at J, leaving 6 bases unmatched. The CDR3 DNA is TGTGCCAGCAGCTCGAGCGGGAATGCAAACATTCAGTACTTC. This codes for CASSSSGNANIQYF.

This chain uses TRBV5-1 with TRBJ2-7; the match to TRBD1 covers 12 bases. Germline CDR1 and CDR2: SGHRS and YFSETQ. CDR3 length equals 14 residues. Germline trimming cut 4 bases from V and 2 bases from J; bases unmatched to any gene: 1. The CDR3 protein is CASSRDRGPYEQYF. CDR3 coding DNA: TGCGCCAGCAGCCGGGACAGGGGGCCCTACGAGCAGTACTTC.

V usage is TRBV13 and J usage is TRBJ2-7; the D is unclear. Germline V gives CDR1 PRHDT, CDR2 FYEKMQ (reference sequence). Trimming took 3 bases from V and 1 from J, leaving 7 bases between them. The CDR3 spans 13 residues. CDR3 DNA sequence: TGTGCCAGCAGCTTCGCAGATTCCTACGAGCAGTACTTC. Translated, it gives CASSFADSYEQYF.

The chain is built from TRBV7-8 and TRBJ2-2; 7 nucleotides agree with TRBD2. CDR1 is SGHVS, CDR2 FQNEAQ, per germline. The CDR3 has 18 amino acids. J lost 4 bases, V lost 3 bases, and 14 bases had no gene match. The CDR3 DNA reads TGTGCCAGCAGCTTGGGACTACTACCGACTTTCGGCACCGGGGAGCTGTTTTTT. Its protein is CASSLGLLPTFGTGELFF.

This clone came up a few times. The chain uses TRBV6-1 and TRBJ2-3, with 7 bases that match TRBD2. After removal of 4 bases from V and 6 bases from J, the junction contained 7 bases not matched to a gene. There are 14 residues in the CDR3. In germline, CDR1 is MNHNS, CDR2 SASEGT. The CDR3, as DNA: TGTGCCAGCAGTGCCTCGACTAGCCCCGATACGCAGTATTTT. It is translated as CASSASTSPDTQYF.